This record covers a single T cell receptor (beta chain). The CDR3 loop spans 17 amino acids. The germline gives CDR1 DFQATT, CDR2 SNEGSKA (reference sequence). The V gene lost 0 bases and the J gene lost 3 bases, with 20 bases spanning the gap. The data were taken from a study of CDR3 diversity in severe acne. TCRdb re-called the PCR reads through MiXCR, storing one row per CDR3 protein. The sample carries 89,000 or so distinct CDR3 sequences, over 45% recorded once. The sample taken for sequencing was blood. V is TRBV20-1 and J is TRBJ2-5; D may be TRBD2 (5 bases). This TCR came from a male donor in good health, serving as a control. The CDR3 nucleotides read TGCAGTGCTAGAGATCTATACTACGGGATCCTCGAAGAGACCCAGTACTTC. Protein sequence: CSARDLYYGILEETQYF.